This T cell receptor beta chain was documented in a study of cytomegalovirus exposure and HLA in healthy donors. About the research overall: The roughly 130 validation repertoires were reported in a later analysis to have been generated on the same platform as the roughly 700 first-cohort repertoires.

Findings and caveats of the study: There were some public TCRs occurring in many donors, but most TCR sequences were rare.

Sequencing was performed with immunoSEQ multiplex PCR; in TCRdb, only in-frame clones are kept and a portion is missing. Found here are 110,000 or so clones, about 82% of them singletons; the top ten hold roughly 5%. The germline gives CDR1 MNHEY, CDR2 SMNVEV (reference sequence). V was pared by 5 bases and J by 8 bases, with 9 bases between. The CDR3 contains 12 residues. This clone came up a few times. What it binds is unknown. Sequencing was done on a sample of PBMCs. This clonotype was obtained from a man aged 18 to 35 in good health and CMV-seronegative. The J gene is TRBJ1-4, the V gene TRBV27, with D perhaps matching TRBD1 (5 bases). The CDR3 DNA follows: TGTGCCAGCAGTGACAGTGGAGAAAAACTGTTTTTT. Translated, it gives CASSDSGEKLFF. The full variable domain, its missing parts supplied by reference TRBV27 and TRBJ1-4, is EAQVTQNPRYLITVTGKKLTVTCSQNMNHEYMSWYRQDPGLGLRQIYYSMNVEVTDKGDVPEGYKVSRKEKRNFPLILESPSPNQTSLYFCASSDSGEKLFFGSGTQLSVL.